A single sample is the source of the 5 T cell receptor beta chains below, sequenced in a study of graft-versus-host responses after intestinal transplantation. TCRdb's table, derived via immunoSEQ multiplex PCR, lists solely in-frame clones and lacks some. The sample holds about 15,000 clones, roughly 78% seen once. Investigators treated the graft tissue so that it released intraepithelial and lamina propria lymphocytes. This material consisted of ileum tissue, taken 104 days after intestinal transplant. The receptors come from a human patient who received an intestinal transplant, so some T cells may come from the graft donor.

CDR3 loop: CASSRGRIRYNEQFF. The CDR3 DNA reads TGCGCCAGCAGCCGAGGGAGAATAAGATACAATGAGCAGTTCTTC. The chain has TRBV4-3 and TRBJ2-1; D is perhaps TRBD2 (5 bases). The germline V and J ends were trimmed by 4 bases and 4 bases, with 14 bases remaining between them. The CDR3 runs to 15 residues. Germline-derived CDR1 and CDR2 are LGHNA and YSLEER.

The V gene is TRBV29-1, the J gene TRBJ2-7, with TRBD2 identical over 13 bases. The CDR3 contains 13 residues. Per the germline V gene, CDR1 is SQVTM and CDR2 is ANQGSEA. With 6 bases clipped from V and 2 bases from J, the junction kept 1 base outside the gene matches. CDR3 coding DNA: TGCAGCGTGGGGACTAGCGGGACCTACGAGCAGTACTTC. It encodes CSVGTSGTYEQYF.

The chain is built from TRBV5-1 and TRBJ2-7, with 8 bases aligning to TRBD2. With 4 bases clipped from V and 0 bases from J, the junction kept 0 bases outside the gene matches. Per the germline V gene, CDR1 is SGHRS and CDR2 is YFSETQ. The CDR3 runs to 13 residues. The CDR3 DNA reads TGCGCCAGCAGCCTAGCGGGCTCCTACGAGCAGTACTTC. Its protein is CASSLAGSYEQYF.

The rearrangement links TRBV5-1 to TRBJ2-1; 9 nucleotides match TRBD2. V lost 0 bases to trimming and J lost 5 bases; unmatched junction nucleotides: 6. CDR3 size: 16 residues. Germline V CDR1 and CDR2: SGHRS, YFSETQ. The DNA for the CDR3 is TGCGCCAGCAGCTTGGTGGGACTAGCTCTCCACAATGAGCAGTTCTTC. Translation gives CASSLVGLALHNEQFF.

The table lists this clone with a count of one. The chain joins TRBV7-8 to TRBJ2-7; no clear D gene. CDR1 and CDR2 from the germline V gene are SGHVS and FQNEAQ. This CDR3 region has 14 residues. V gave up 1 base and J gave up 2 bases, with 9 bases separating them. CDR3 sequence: CASSLVPYTYEQYF. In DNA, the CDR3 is TGTGCCAGCAGCTTAGTTCCGTATACCTACGAGCAGTACTTC.